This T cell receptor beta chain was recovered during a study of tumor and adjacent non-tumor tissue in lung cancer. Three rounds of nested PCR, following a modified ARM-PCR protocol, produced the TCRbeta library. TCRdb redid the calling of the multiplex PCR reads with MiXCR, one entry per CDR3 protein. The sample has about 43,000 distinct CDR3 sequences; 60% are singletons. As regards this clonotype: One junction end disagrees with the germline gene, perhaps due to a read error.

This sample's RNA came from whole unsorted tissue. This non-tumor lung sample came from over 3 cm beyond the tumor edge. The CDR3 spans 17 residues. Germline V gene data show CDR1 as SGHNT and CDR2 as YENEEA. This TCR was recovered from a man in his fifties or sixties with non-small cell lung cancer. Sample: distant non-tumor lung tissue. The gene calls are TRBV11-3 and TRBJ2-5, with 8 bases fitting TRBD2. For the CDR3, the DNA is TGTGCCAGCAGCTTGTCCTCCGGAACTAGCGGATTAGAGACCCACTACTTC. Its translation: CASSLSSGTSGLETHYF.